Following are 25 T cell receptor beta chains from one sample sequenced in a study of CD8 T cells in Susac syndrome. cDNA came from about 0.5 to 1 ug RNA primed by random hexamers. Via MiXCR, TCRdb re-called the immunoSEQ multiplex PCR reads, giving one row per CDR3 protein. The sample includes fewer than 200,000 distinct CDR3 sequences, 85% to 95% of them seen just once. Sequenced input: CD4+ T cells from PBMCs. These receptors all come from a human donor in good health.

The V and J genes are TRBV4-3 and TRBJ2-7; D not resolved. V was pared by 3 bases and J by 3 bases, with 12 bases between. The length of the CDR3 is 14 residues. Germline V lookup: CDR1 LGHNA, CDR2 YSLEER. The CDR3 coding sequence is TGCGCCAGCAGCCATCTACGAGGAGACTACGAGCAGTACTTC. Its translation is CASSHLRGDYEQYF.

The chain combines TRBV2 with TRBJ1-1; D perhaps matches TRBD1 (6 bases). V was trimmed by 6 bases and J by 7 bases, leaving 15 bases between them. The germline CDR1 and CDR2 sequences are SNHLY and FYNNEI. The CDR3 sequence is 13 residues long. CDR3 sequence: CASRRQAILEAFF. The CDR3 coding sequence is TGTGCCAGCAGGCGACAGGCTATACTTGAAGCTTTCTTT.

The CDR3 coding sequence is TGTGCCAGCAGTTTTATGAGGGCTAGCGGGAGTCAGGTGGGGAATGAGCAGTTCTTC. This sequence encodes CASSFMRASGSQVGNEQFF. The rearrangement uses TRBV27 and TRBJ2-1, with 10 bases aligning to TRBD2. Germline values: CDR1 MNHEY, CDR2 SMNVEV (reference sequence). V dropped 3 bases and J dropped 7; count of bases not matched to a gene: 18. The CDR3 runs 19 residues.

V gene TRBV5-1 combines with J gene TRBJ2-7; 10 bases fit TRBD2. Germline V gives CDR1 SGHRS, CDR2 YFSETQ. V was clipped by 6 bases and J by 2 bases; unmatched bases: 8. The length of the CDR3 is 15 residues. The CDR3 spells CASTRGLADAYEQYF. DNA of the CDR3: TGCGCCAGCACCCGTGGACTAGCGGACGCCTACGAGCAGTACTTC. The full variable domain, its missing parts supplied by reference TRBV5-1 and TRBJ2-7, is KAGVTQTPRYLIKTRGQQVTLSCSPISGHRSVSWYQQTPGQGLQFLFEYFSETQRNKGNFPGRFSGRQFSNSRSEMNVSTLELGDSALYLCASTRGLADAYEQYFGPGTRLTVT.

The CDR3 DNA reads TGTGCCAGCAGTTTCAGGGTTTATCAGCCCCAGCATTTT. Its protein is CASSFRVYQPQHF. The chain links TRBV28 to TRBJ1-5; TRBD1 is a possible D gene (5 bases). Germline CDR1 is MDHEN and CDR2 is SYDVKM. V lost 3 bases and J lost 5, with 8 bases in between. This CDR3 spans 13 amino acids.

The chain joins TRBV20-1 to TRBJ1-1, with D maybe TRBD1 (5 bases). This CDR3 has 12 amino acids. Germline V gene lookup returns CDR1 DFQATT and CDR2 SNEGSKA (reference sequence). The ends were cut back, 7 bases at V and 1 base at J, with 10 bases in the middle. The CDR3 bases are TGCAGTGGTTACAGGAGGAACACTGAAGCTTTCTTT. Protein sequence: CSGYRRNTEAFF.

V is TRBV9 and J is TRBJ1-2, with D unresolved. The CDR3 has 13 amino acids. V lost 5 bases to trimming and J lost 3 bases, with 11 bases between them. Per the germline V gene, CDR1 is SGDLS and CDR2 is YYNGEE. The CDR3 sequence is CASSHPVHYGYTF. CDR3 coding DNA: TGTGCCAGCAGTCACCCGGTCCACTATGGCTACACCTTC.

CDR3 DNA sequence: TGTGCCAGCAGCTTAAGACAGGGGGCCACTGAAGCTTTCTTT. It specifies CASSLRQGATEAFF. J is TRBJ1-1 and V is TRBV11-3, with 10 bases that match TRBD1. CDR3 length: 14 amino acids. The junction had 1 base not matched to a gene; V was cut back by 2 bases and J by 4 bases. Germline V lookup: CDR1 SGHNT, CDR2 YENEEA.

CDR3 loop: CASSQPTDSSYNEQFF. CDR3 nucleotides: TGCGCCAGCAGCCAACCAACAGATAGCTCCTACAATGAGCAGTTCTTC. The chain carries TRBV4-1 and TRBJ2-1, with D hard to call. The CDR3 contains 16 residues. V gave up 2 bases and J gave up 0 bases, with 11 bases separating them. The germline V gene encodes CDR1 MGHRA and CDR2 YSYEKL.

This chain links TRBV20-1 with TRBJ1-5, with D maybe TRBD1 (5 bases). Per germline, CDR1 DFQATT and CDR2 SNEGSKA (reference sequence). The germline V and J ends were trimmed by 4 bases and 6 bases, with 16 bases remaining between them. This CDR3 is built from 14 residues. The CDR3 region is CSATFQRGGQPQHF. The CDR3 DNA reads as TGCAGTGCTACCTTCCAACGCGGGGGTCAGCCCCAGCATTTT.

The chain recombines TRBV12-3 or TRBV12-4 with TRBJ1-2, with 7 positions matching TRBD1. V was pared by 6 bases and J by 7 bases, with 14 bases of the junction left unmatched. The CDR3 runs to 15 residues. The CDR3 nucleotides read TGTGCCAGCAGGGGAACAGGGGCCGCCGCCATTGGCTACACCTTC. Protein sequence: CASRGTGAAAIGYTF.

The J gene is TRBJ1-5, the V gene TRBV2; possibly TRBD1 for D (5 bases). From germline, CDR1 is SNHLY and CDR2 FYNNEI. Trimming stripped 6 bases from V and 7 bases from J, with 10 bases between. The CDR3 has 12 residues. The CDR3 sequence is CASRLQVQPQHF. The CDR3 DNA follows: TGTGCCAGCAGACTACAGGTCCAGCCCCAGCATTTT. Complete variable domain (other parts from reference TRBV2 and TRBJ1-5): EPEVTQTPSHQVTQMGQEVILRCVPISNHLYFYWYRQILGQKVEFLVSFYNNEISEKSEIFDDQFSVERPDGSNFTLKIRSTKLEDSAMYFCASRLQVQPQHFGDGTRLSIL.

V is TRBV6-2 or TRBV6-3 and J is TRBJ2-7; D call uncertain. CDR3 size: 12 residues. V gave up 5 bases and J gave up 2 bases, with 7 bases separating them. CDR1 is MNHEY and CDR2 is SVGEGT in the germline V gene. This CDR3 is CASSDNAYEQYF. For the CDR3, the DNA is TGTGCCAGCAGTGACAATGCCTACGAGCAGTACTTC.

This rearrangement joins TRBV6-2 or TRBV6-3 to TRBJ2-7; 11 bases are a match to TRBD2. With 3 bases clipped from V and 5 bases from J, the junction kept 9 bases outside the gene matches. Germline CDR1 is MNHEY and CDR2 is SVGEGT. The CDR3 is 16 residues long. CDR3 sequence reads: CASSYVVASGRNEQYF. DNA for the CDR3: TGTGCCAGCAGTTATGTCGTGGCTAGCGGGAGGAACGAGCAGTACTTC.

This chain connects TRBV28 to TRBJ2-2; 7 positions agree with TRBD1. CDR1 is MDHEN and CDR2 is SYDVKM in the germline V gene. The CDR3 runs 15 residues. V trimming: 2 bases; J trimming: 1 base; junction bases outside the gene matches: 1. This chain's CDR3 is CASSLRTGNTGELFF. The CDR3 DNA reads as TGTGCCAGCAGTTTAAGGACAGGGAACACCGGGGAGCTGTTTTTT.

The DNA for the CDR3 is TGTGCCAGCAGCGAACCGGCAGGGGAGGGCTACGAGCAGTACTTC. This gives the protein CASSEPAGEGYEQYF. The chain carries TRBV25-1 and TRBJ2-7; weak D call: TRBD2 (7 bases). The CDR3 sequence is 15 residues long. V was trimmed by 6 bases and J by 3 bases, leaving 18 bases between them. Germline loops: CDR1 MGHDK, CDR2 SYGVNS.

The chain is built from TRBV12-3 or TRBV12-4 and TRBJ2-5, with D possibly being TRBD2 (5 bases). The CDR3 loop spans 14 amino acids. Trimming cost V 7 bases and J 0 bases, with 12 bases left between them. The CDR3 protein is CASTLLAHQETQYF. The CDR3 DNA reads TGTGCCAGCACCCTGTTAGCGCACCAAGAGACCCAGTACTTC.

This chain uses TRBV29-1 with TRBJ2-1; D unclear. The ends were cut back, 2 bases at V and 1 base at J, with 6 bases in the middle. The CDR3 extends over 13 amino acids. Germline assignment: CDR1 SQVTM and CDR2 ANQGSEA. The CDR3 DNA is TGCAGCGTTGAAATTCGGTCCTACAATGAGCAGTTCTTC. Encoded protein: CSVEIRSYNEQFF.

This chain uses TRBV6-2 or TRBV6-3 with TRBJ2-7; 9 bases agree with TRBD1. Germline-derived CDR1 and CDR2 are MNHEY and SVGEGT. The CDR3 consists of 14 residues. V shed 3 bases, J shed 6 bases, and the junction held 6 bases outside the gene matches. The CDR3, as DNA: TGTGCCAGCAGTTATCCCGGGACAGGGAGCGAGCAGTACTTC. It encodes CASSYPGTGSEQYF.

J is TRBJ2-1 and V is TRBV9, with 8 bases lining up with TRBD2. CDR3 length: 15 amino acids. CDR1 and CDR2 (germline): SGDLS, YYNGEE. V was clipped by 5 bases and J by 6 bases; unmatched bases: 10. DNA for the CDR3: TGTGCCAGCAGTCCTCTCCGGGAGGGCCCCAATGAGCAGTTCTTC. Amino acids: CASSPLREGPNEQFF.

This clonotype was observed once. This chain joins TRBV29-1 and TRBJ1-1, with D hard to call. Trimming took 4 bases from V and 6 from J, leaving 6 bases between them. Germline V gives CDR1 SQVTM, CDR2 ANQGSEA. CDR3 size: 10 residues. CDR3 nucleotides: TGCAGCGTTGGAAGGCCTGAAGCTTTCTTT. Translation gives CSVGRPEAFF.

The gene calls are TRBV3-1 and TRBJ1-2, with D uncertain. Germline values: CDR1 LGHDT, CDR2 YNNKEL (reference sequence). V lost 4 bases to trimming and J lost 4 bases, with 13 bases between them. The CDR3 extends over 14 amino acids. The CDR3 nucleotides read TGTGCCAGCAGCCTAACAGAGCCCGTCTATGGCTACACCTTC. This translates into CASSLTEPVYGYTF.

This clonotype was observed a single time. CDR3 protein: CARGTGGNNQPQHF. DNA for the CDR3: TGTGCCAGAGGGACTGGGGGAAACAATCAGCCCCAGCATTTT. V is TRBV6-6 and J is TRBJ1-5, with D possibly TRBD1 on 5 matching bases. The CDR3 is 14 amino acids. From germline, CDR1 is MNHNY and CDR2 SVGAGI (reference sequence). V gave up 9 bases and J gave up 3 bases, with 15 bases separating them.

The V and J genes are TRBV25-1 and TRBJ1-5; 7 positions match TRBD1. V shed 4 bases, J shed 8 bases, and the junction held 8 bases outside the gene matches. In germline, CDR1 is MGHDK, CDR2 SYGVNS. The CDR3 has 14 amino acids. The CDR3 nucleotides read TGTGCCAGCAGTGGTCCGACAGGGACAGAGCCCCAGCATTTT. Translating it yields CASSGPTGTEPQHF. The full variable domain, rest sourced from reference TRBV25-1 and TRBJ1-5, is EADIYQTPRYLVIGTGKKITLECSQTMGHDKMYWYQQDPGMELHLIHYSYGVNSTEKGDLSSESTVSRIRTEHFPLTLESARPSHTSQYLCASSGPTGTEPQHFGDGTRLSIL.

The rearrangement links TRBV15 to TRBJ1-2; D remains ambiguous. CDR3 length equals 15 residues. Trimming shortened V by 5 bases and J by 7 bases, and 20 bases separated the two germline ends. The V gene's germline CDR1 is LNHNV and CDR2 YYDKDF (reference sequence). The CDR3, as DNA: TGTGCCACCAGCTCTCCGGACGTAATCAGTCGTGGCTACACCTTC. It is translated as CATSSPDVISRGYTF.